This TCR beta chain emerged from a study of shared clonotypes between healthy human individuals. Splitting of CD4+ cells produced CD45RA+ naive and CD45RA-negative memory subsets. Profiled with immunoSEQ multiplex PCR; TCRdb holds only in-frame clones, not every one. The repertoire includes 2 million to 2.5 million clones, 95% of them detected once, and roughly 0.13% sits in the top ten. Germline CDR1 and CDR2: MDHEN and SYDVKM. CDR3 length: 15 amino acids. Trimming pared 0 bases from V and 4 bases from J, leaving 10 bases between. Sequencing input: naive CD4+ T cells sorted from blood. Regarding subset: CD45RA+ positively selected. The sequence was collected from a man aged 18-30 years in good health. The chain is built from TRBV28 and TRBJ1-5, with D unclear. CDR3 in DNA: TGTGCCAGCAGTTTATGGCAGGTAGGAAATCAGCCCCAGCATTTT. Translated: CASSLWQVGNQPQHF.